These 28 T cell receptor beta chains came from one sample sequenced in a study of early T cells in non-severe SARS-CoV-2 infection. MiXCR, run by TCRdb on the 5' RACE reads, gives a single entry per CDR3 protein. The data show over 30,000 distinct CDR3 sequences, 5.7% seen once. The sample consisted of whole blood. The receptors derive from an adult who was a healthcare worker with PCR-confirmed SARS-CoV-2 infection or an uninfected control (not recorded which).

This clonotype was recorded at least ten times. The CDR3, as DNA: TGTGCCATCAGTGACCCACCAGGGACGAACTCCTACGAGCAGTACGTC. Translated, it gives CAISDPPGTNSYEQYV. The V gene is TRBV10-3, the J gene TRBJ2-7; D possibly matches TRBD1 or TRBD2 (5 bases each). CDR1 ENHRY and CDR2 SYGVKD come from the germline V gene. This CDR3 is built from 16 residues. Trimming cost V 3 bases and J 0 bases, with 15 bases left between them.

There are many counts of this clonotype. The rearrangement uses TRBV20-1 and TRBJ2-3, with TRBD2 identical over 10 bases. There are 13 residues in the CDR3. The J segment lost 3 bases and the V segment lost 4 bases, leaving 1 base of the junction unmatched. Germline loops: CDR1 DFQATT, CDR2 SNEGSKA (reference sequence). CDR3 residues: CSATLAGTDTQYF. The CDR3 region has the DNA TGCAGTGCTACACTAGCGGGGACAGATACGCAGTATTTT.

This clonotype was seen repeatedly, ten times or more. The V call is TRBV29-1, the J call TRBJ1-1; D ambiguous. This CDR3 comprises 12 residues. Looked up from germline, CDR1 is SQVTM and CDR2 is ANQGSEA. CDR3 DNA: TGCAGTATTGACAAAGAGAACACTGAAGCTTTCTTT. It is translated as CSIDKENTEAFF.

This clonotype was counted at least ten times. The J gene is TRBJ2-1, the V gene TRBV18, with 8 positions matching TRBD2. Looked up from germline, CDR1 is KGHSH and CDR2 is LQKENI. This CDR3 has 15 residues. V lost 6 bases, J lost 10 bases, and 14 bases stayed unmatched. CDR3 amino acids: CASSPRPAGGREQFF. The CDR3 bases are TGTGCCAGCTCCCCCCGCCCGGCGGGAGGACGGGAGCAGTTCTTC.

This clonotype was found many times. The rearrangement links TRBV28 to TRBJ2-5; D uncertain. V was cut by 6 bases and J by 5 bases, with 13 bases left in between. CDR3 length equals 13 residues. CDR1 is MDHEN, CDR2 SYDVKM, per germline. The CDR3 protein is CASSDTSPETQYF. As DNA, the CDR3 is TGTGCCAGCAGCGATACAAGCCCCGAGACCCAGTACTTC.

CDR3 amino acids: CASSIHGWGYSYNEQFF. In DNA form, the CDR3 reads TGTGCCAGCAGCATACACGGGTGGGGCTACTCCTACAATGAGCAGTTCTTC. The chain recombines TRBV11-3 with TRBJ2-1; weak D call: TRBD1 (5 bases). The germline V and J ends were trimmed by 5 bases and 0 bases, with 17 bases remaining between them. This CDR3 contains 17 residues. Germline V CDR1 and CDR2: SGHNT, YENEEA.

Many counts were recorded for this clonotype. The genes are TRBV19 and TRBJ2-1; D unresolved. Between the trimmed V and J ends, which lost 6 bases and 0 bases, there was a span of 9 bases. The CDR3 runs to 14 residues. In germline, CDR1 is LNHDA, CDR2 SQIVND (reference sequence). CDR3 DNA: TGTGCCAGTAGGACGAGTGGCTCCTACAATGAGCAGTTCTTC. It yields the protein CASRTSGSYNEQFF.

This clonotype was counted many times. This chain uses TRBV7-2 with TRBJ1-1, with D unclear. Germline V gene data show CDR1 as SGHTA and CDR2 as FQGNSA. The CDR3 covers 15 residues. Trimming took 1 base from V and 0 from J, leaving 9 bases between them. CDR3 region: CASSLDVYMNTEAFF. The DNA of the CDR3 is TGTGCCAGCAGCTTAGATGTCTACATGAACACTGAAGCTTTCTTT.

As DNA, the CDR3 is TGTGCCAGTAGTACGGGCTCGAGCAATCAGCCCCAGCATTTT. It encodes CASSTGSSNQPQHF. V and J are TRBV19 and TRBJ1-5, with D unclear. The CDR3 is made up of 14 amino acids. With 4 bases removed from V and 1 base from J, the gap between germline ends came to 8 bases. CDR1 LNHDA and CDR2 SQIVND come from the germline V gene (reference sequence).

Many counts were recorded for this clonotype. The chain combines TRBV4-1 with TRBJ1-1; 7 bases are shared with TRBD1. V dropped 2 bases and J dropped 1; count of bases not matched to a gene: 4. The CDR3 extends over 15 amino acids. Germline V gene lookup returns CDR1 MGHRA and CDR2 YSYEKL. CDR3 residues: CASSQPGTANTEAFF. The CDR3 DNA reads as TGCGCCAGCAGCCAACCCGGGACAGCGAACACTGAAGCTTTCTTT.

In its sample, this clonotype was seen many times. The chain recombines TRBV7-8 with TRBJ2-4; 14 bases fit TRBD2. CDR1 and CDR2 from the germline V gene are SGHVS and FQNEAQ. This CDR3 spans 18 amino acids. With V trimmed by 5 bases and J by 1 base, 7 bases remained unmatched. Here the CDR3 DNA reads TGTGCCAGCAGCAGGACTAGCGGGAGGAATCGGGCCAAAAACATTCAGTACTTC. Amino acids: CASSRTSGRNRAKNIQYF.

The chain recombines TRBV6-2 or TRBV6-3 with TRBJ1-4; D is perhaps TRBD1 (6 bases). The germline gives CDR1 MNHEY, CDR2 SVGEGT. V dropped 5 bases and J dropped 7 bases, with 20 bases sitting between them. The CDR3 is 16 amino acids. The CDR3, as DNA: TGTGCCAGCAGTCTCACCCTACCGGGACAAAGTGAAAAACTGTTTTTT. The encoded protein is CASSLTLPGQSEKLFF.

Judged by abundance, this clonotype is medium-sized. The J gene is TRBJ2-2, the V gene TRBV7-2, with 7 positions matching TRBD1. V lost 3 bases to trimming and J lost 5 bases; unmatched junction nucleotides: 6. The CDR3 spans 15 residues. Germline V gene sequence: CDR1 SGHTA, CDR2 FQGNSA. Written as DNA, the CDR3 is TGTGCCAGCAGCTTGGACAGGCGCCGTACCGGGGAGCTGTTTTTT. Its translation: CASSLDRRRTGELFF.

This clonotype was seen many times. This chain uses TRBV7-8 with TRBJ2-7; the D gene is possibly TRBD2 (6 bases). The CDR3 totals 14 residues. V lost 3 bases, J lost 3 bases, and 12 bases lay in between. CDR1 is SGHVS, CDR2 FQNEAQ, per germline. CDR3 protein: CASSFGTGDYEQYV. The CDR3 region has the DNA TGTGCCAGCAGCTTCGGGACTGGCGACTACGAGCAGTACGTC.

This clonotype was counted ten times or more. The rearrangement joins TRBV5-1 to TRBJ2-1, with 8 positions matching TRBD1. This CDR3 has 16 residues. Germline V lookup: CDR1 SGHRS, CDR2 YFSETQ. J lost 5 bases, V lost 5 bases, and 12 bases had no gene match. This CDR3 reads CASSAQGQGSNNEQFF. CDR3 sequence (DNA): TGCGCCAGCAGTGCCCAAGGACAGGGTTCCAACAATGAGCAGTTCTTC.

This clonotype was recorded at least ten times. The gene calls are TRBV6-1 and TRBJ2-7, with D maybe TRBD1 (5 bases). Trimming removed 0 bases at V and 2 bases at J, with 14 bases between. The CDR3 totals 16 residues. CDR1 and CDR2 from the germline V gene are MNHNS and SASEGT. In DNA, the CDR3 is TGTGCCAGCAGTGAAGCGCCGGAATGGGGCCCCTACGAGCAGTACGTC. It codes for CASSEAPEWGPYEQYV.

This clonotype has at least ten counts. One end of the junction is discordant with germline, which a read error may explain. CDR3 coding DNA: TGTGCCAGCAGTTACGGGCCGAATCACCCCCAGCATTTT. Residues: CASSYGPNHPQHF. The gene calls are TRBV6-2 or TRBV6-3 and TRBJ1-5, with unresolved D. Germline-derived CDR1 and CDR2 are MNHEY and SVGEGT. This CDR3 spans 13 amino acids.

This clonotype appeared a few times. The chain is built from TRBV29-1 and TRBJ2-5, with a tentative D call TRBD2 (5 bases). CDR3 size: 13 residues. Germline lookup yields CDR1 SQVTM and CDR2 ANQGSEA. The germline V and J ends were trimmed by 3 bases and 6 bases, with 14 bases remaining between them. The CDR3 spells CSVDQRLAQTQYF. CDR3 in DNA: TGCAGCGTTGATCAGCGGCTGGCACAGACCCAGTACTTC.

In this sample, this clonotype turned up many times. This CDR3 reads CASSQDQSAGGGADTQYF. CDR3 coding DNA: TGCGCCAGCAGCCAAGATCAATCGGCGGGAGGGGGGGCAGATACGCAGTATTTT. The chain combines TRBV4-3 with TRBJ2-3; 9 bases map to TRBD2. Trimming removed 0 bases from V and 4 bases from J; junction bases left unmatched: 11. Germline V lookup: CDR1 LGHNA, CDR2 YSLEER. There are 18 residues in the CDR3.

This clonotype has ten or more counts. This rearrangement joins TRBV18 to TRBJ1-2, with unresolved D. Germline values: CDR1 KGHSH, CDR2 LQKENI. The CDR3 has 14 residues. V was pared by 3 bases and J by 3 bases, with 11 bases between. CDR3 protein: CASSPGLRDYGYTF. CDR3 DNA: TGTGCCAGCTCACCCGGGTTGCGGGACTATGGCTACACCTTC.

This clonotype came up many times. V and J are TRBV15 and TRBJ2-1; D remains ambiguous. Trimming pared 0 bases from V and 0 bases from J, leaving 6 bases between. CDR1 LNHNV and CDR2 YYDKDF come from the germline V gene (reference sequence). CDR3 length: 15 amino acids. Written as DNA, the CDR3 is TGTGCCACCAGCAGAGAGGAAAGCTCCTACAATGAGCAGTTCTTC. It is translated as CATSREESSYNEQFF.

Judged by abundance, this clonotype is medium-sized (0.01 to 0.1%). The chain recombines TRBV7-2 with TRBJ2-7, with D maybe TRBD2 (5 bases). Germline V gene data show CDR1 as SGHTA and CDR2 as FQGNSA. V was trimmed by 5 bases and J by 5 bases, leaving 10 bases between them. The CDR3 contains 12 residues. CDR3 DNA: TGTGCCAGCAGCCTCACCGGGAACGAGCAGTACGTC. Translation: CASSLTGNEQYV.

At least ten counts were recorded for this clonotype. The chain employs TRBV7-9 and TRBJ1-2; D remains ambiguous. V was shortened by 5 bases and J by 8 bases, with 12 bases between the two germline ends. The germline gives CDR1 SEHNR, CDR2 FQNEAQ (reference sequence). The CDR3 runs 12 residues. The CDR3: CASSATLWGYTF. In nucleotides, the CDR3 is TGTGCCAGCAGCGCGACACTATGGGGCTACACCTTC.

Relative to its sample, this clonotype is medium-sized. The gene calls are TRBV30 and TRBJ2-4; D possibly uses TRBD1 or TRBD2 (5 bases each). CDR1 and CDR2 from the germline V gene are GTSNPN and SVGIG (reference sequence). The CDR3 has 13 residues. V was cut by 2 bases and J by 8 bases, with 13 bases left in between. The chain's CDR3 is CAWSRAGRDIQYF. CDR3 sequence (DNA): TGTGCCTGGAGTCGGGCAGGGAGAGACATTCAGTACTTC.

This clonotype was observed a few times. The J gene is TRBJ2-2, the V gene TRBV7-9, with D possibly TRBD2 on 5 matching bases. Per germline, CDR1 SEHNR and CDR2 FQNEAQ (reference sequence). The CDR3 extends over 16 amino acids. V shed 3 bases and J shed 1 base, with 12 bases lying between them. The CDR3 sequence: CASSFKEAWNTGELFF. In DNA, the CDR3 is TGTGCCAGCAGCTTCAAGGAGGCTTGGAACACCGGGGAGCTGTTTTTT.

This clonotype has a count of ten or more. The rearrangement joins TRBV5-1 to TRBJ2-6; unclear D gene. This CDR3 is built from 15 residues. V was pared by 4 bases and J by 1 base, with 9 bases between. Germline V lookup: CDR1 SGHRS, CDR2 YFSETQ. The CDR3 DNA is TGCGCCAGCAGCCAGGATGGGTCTGGGGCCAACGTCCTGACTTTC. Translating gives CASSQDGSGANVLTF. The full variable domain, its missing parts supplied by reference TRBV5-1 and TRBJ2-6, is KAGVTQTPRYLIKTRGQQVTLSCSPISGHRSVSWYQQTPGQGLQFLFEYFSETQRNKGNFPGRFSGRQFSNSRSEMNVSTLELGDSALYLCASSQDGSGANVLTFGAGSRLTVL.

This clonotype was picked up many times. V usage is TRBV6-1 and J usage is TRBJ2-1; 11 bases agree with TRBD2. From germline, CDR1 is MNHNS and CDR2 SASEGT. The CDR3 covers 16 residues. Trimming cost V 6 bases and J 5 bases; bases outside gene matches: 9. This chain's CDR3 is CASRGRLAGNDNEQFF. The CDR3 nucleotides read TGTGCCAGCAGGGGTAGACTAGCGGGAAACGACAATGAGCAGTTCTTC.

This clonotype was observed a handful of times. An end of the junction does not agree with germline; a read error may underlie this. V and J are TRBV2 and TRBJ1-4, with D perhaps matching TRBD1 (6 bases). There are 14 residues in the CDR3. CDR1 SNHLY and CDR2 FYNNEI come from the germline V gene. CDR3 amino acids: CAGSPTGSSEKLFF. The CDR3 region has the DNA TGTGCCGGCAGTCCCACAGGGTCGAGCGAAAAACTGTTTTTT.